The 23 T cell receptor beta chains in this list originate from one sample, sequenced in a study of blood T cell repertoires in COVID-19. Clones were read by immunoSEQ multiplex PCR, and TCRdb kept only the in-frame ones, dropping some. The sample includes some 200,000 clones, 90% seen only once; the top ten take around 0.53%. The specimen sequenced was peripheral blood. The receptors here all came from a man aged 45-65 years with acute or convalescent COVID-19.

This clone was seen just once. The chain has TRBV28 and TRBJ1-5; 7 nucleotides line up with TRBD1. There are 15 residues in the CDR3. V gave up 2 bases and J gave up 5 bases; unmatched junction bases: 6. Germline CDR1 reads MDHEN; CDR2 reads SYDVKM. The CDR3 region has the DNA TGTGCCAGCAGTTTACGAGGGGGCGAGGATCAGCCCCAGCATTTT. Translating gives CASSLRGGEDQPQHF.

The chain couples TRBV11-2 to TRBJ2-3; possible D gene TRBD2, 5 bases. CDR1 is SGHAT and CDR2 is FQNNGV in the germline V gene. V was cut by 4 bases and J by 0 bases, with 8 bases left in between. The CDR3 contains 14 residues. The CDR3 sequence is CASSSRGSTDTQYF. The CDR3 DNA reads as TGTGCCAGCAGCTCACGGGGTAGCACAGATACGCAGTATTTT.

The V and J genes are TRBV3-1 (or the pseudogene TRBV3-2) and TRBJ1-4; 7 positions agree with TRBD1. CDR3 length: 15 amino acids. The germline V gene has CDR1 LGHDT and CDR2 YNNKEL (reference sequence). Trimming cost V 4 bases and J 5 bases; bases outside gene matches: 7. The CDR3 DNA reads as TGTGCCAGCAGCCCTAGGGACAGTATGAATGAAAAACTGTTTTTT. It yields the protein CASSPRDSMNEKLFF.

This clone was detected once. This chain connects TRBV7-3 to TRBJ1-2; D remains unclear. Trimming shortened V by 2 bases and J by 2 bases, and 6 bases separated the two germline ends. In germline, CDR1 is SGHTA, CDR2 FQGTGA. There are 13 residues in the CDR3. The CDR3 DNA reads TGTGCCAGCAGCTTAGACGGGAACTATGGCTACACCTTC. It encodes CASSLDGNYGYTF.

The J gene is TRBJ2-1, the V gene TRBV6-2 or TRBV6-3, with a possible D match to TRBD2 (6 bases). CDR3 size: 16 residues. CDR1 is MNHEY, CDR2 SVGEGT, per germline. Trimming took 0 bases from V and 6 from J, leaving 15 bases between them. DNA for the CDR3: TGTGCCAGCAGTTACTCCCGGGACTGGCCTTTCAATGAGCAGTTCTTC. This codes for CASSYSRDWPFNEQFF.

The V gene is TRBV7-9, the J gene TRBJ2-7; D call uncertain. This CDR3 comprises 12 residues. The germline CDR1 and CDR2 sequences are SEHNR and FQNEAQ (reference sequence). V dropped 2 bases and J dropped 7 bases, with 9 bases sitting between them. The CDR3 sequence is CASSLFVEEQYF. CDR3 sequence (DNA): TGTGCCAGCAGCTTATTTGTGGAGGAGCAGTACTTC. The full variable domain, in which reference TRBV7-9 and TRBJ2-7 provide the parts outside the CDR3, is DTGVSQNPRHKITKRGQNVTFRCDPISEHNRLYWYRQTLGQGPEFLTYFQNEAQLEKSRLLSDRFSAERPKGSFSTLEIQRTEQGDSAMYLCASSLFVEEQYFGPGTRLTVT.

The J gene is TRBJ2-7, the V gene TRBV29-1, with 10 bases lining up with TRBD1. Per the germline V gene, CDR1 is SQVTM and CDR2 is ANQGSEA. The CDR3 contains 12 residues. The trim removed 4 bases at V and 3 bases at J, leaving 0 bases unmatched. CDR3 residues: CSVGDRGYEQYF. The DNA of the CDR3 is TGCAGCGTTGGGGACAGGGGCTACGAGCAGTACTTC.

Details on this clone: In the same sample, other DNA sequences code for this CDR3. The genes are TRBV11-2 and TRBJ2-7; 12 bases map to TRBD2. CDR3 length equals 14 residues. The V and J ends lost 2 bases and 4 bases, in that order; junction bases with no gene match: 0. The germline gives CDR1 SGHAT, CDR2 FQNNGV. DNA of the CDR3: TGTGCCAGCAGCTTAACTAGCGGGAGGTACGAGCAGTACTTC. It encodes CASSLTSGRYEQYF. Full variable domain (outside the CDR3, taken from reference TRBV11-2 and TRBJ2-7): EAGVAQSPRYKIIEKRQSVAFWCNPISGHATLYWYQQILGQGPKLLIQFQNNGVVDDSQLPKDRFSAERLKGVDSTLKIQPAKLEDSAVYLCASSLTSGRYEQYFGPGTRLTVT.

The V call is TRBV29-1, the J call TRBJ1-2; a possible D gene is TRBD1 (6 bases). The V end was cut by 6 bases, the J end by 8 bases, with 22 bases between. CDR1 and CDR2 (germline): SQVTM, ANQGSEA. The CDR3 has 14 residues. The CDR3 region is CSVSPRLTGTGYTF. The CDR3 region has the DNA TGCAGCGTCTCGCCCCGACTTACAGGGACAGGCTACACCTTC. Full variable domain (remainder filled in from reference TRBV29-1 and TRBJ1-2): SAVISQKPSRDICQRGTSLTIQCQVDSQVTMMFWYRQQPGQSLTLIATANQGSEATYESGFVIDKFPISRPNLTFSTLTVSNMSPEDSSIYLCSVSPRLTGTGYTFGSGTRLTVV.

The chain combines TRBV19 with TRBJ1-4; weak D call: TRBD1 (5 bases). Trimming shortened V by 5 bases and J by 7 bases, and 17 bases separated the two germline ends. The CDR3 totals 15 residues. CDR1 is LNHDA, CDR2 SQIVND, per germline (reference sequence). The CDR3 sequence is CASSGYVGGSEKLFF. CDR3 sequence (DNA): TGTGCCAGTAGTGGTTATGTGGGGGGATCTGAAAAACTGTTTTTT.

In DNA, the CDR3 is TGCGCCAGCAGCTTGGCCCAGGAGAACACCGGGGAGCTGTTTTTT. Its translation is CASSLAQENTGELFF. The chain recombines TRBV5-1 with TRBJ2-2; D is ambiguous. There are 15 residues in the CDR3. Germline V gene lookup returns CDR1 SGHRS and CDR2 YFSETQ. The V and J ends lost 0 bases and 1 base respectively, with 7 bases between them.

The V call is TRBV15, the J call TRBJ2-2; 7 positions agree with TRBD2. After removal of 0 bases from V and 6 bases from J, the junction contained 10 bases not matched to a gene. This CDR3 contains 17 residues. CDR1 and CDR2 from the germline V gene are LNHNV and YYDKDF (reference sequence). In nucleotides, the CDR3 is TGTGCCACCAGCAGAGATTGGGGGGGTTCTTTCTCCGGGGAGCTGTTTTTT. Its translation: CATSRDWGGSFSGELFF.

This rearrangement joins TRBV7-9 to TRBJ1-4; D is possibly TRBD1 (5 bases). The CDR3 is made up of 14 amino acids. V shed 4 bases and J shed 5 bases, with 11 bases lying between them. Per the germline V gene, CDR1 is SEHNR and CDR2 is FQNEAQ (reference sequence). CDR3 nucleotide sequence: TGTGCCAGCAGCTCTGGACACAGAAATGAAAAACTGTTTTTT. Its translation: CASSSGHRNEKLFF.

The chain couples TRBV21-1 to TRBJ2-2; TRBD2 is the table's D call, not checked against the DNA. TRBV21-1 constitutes a pseudogene. This CDR3 is built from 16 residues. CDR3 amino acids: CASSNGLRENTGELFF. Here the CDR3 DNA reads TGTGCCAGCAGCAATGGTTTGCGGGAGAACACCGGGGAGCTGTTTTTT.

The chain joins TRBV29-1 to TRBJ2-3; D possibly corresponds to TRBD2 (6 bases). V was clipped by 4 bases and J by 0 bases, with 14 bases between them. The germline CDR1 and CDR2 sequences are SQVTM and ANQGSEA. The length of the CDR3 is 15 residues. In DNA, the CDR3 is TGCAGCGTTGGGGCCCGGGGGACTAGCACAGATACGCAGTATTTT. Amino acids: CSVGARGTSTDTQYF.

This rearrangement joins TRBV6-5 to TRBJ2-7; D gene uncertain. Trimming took 4 bases from V and 4 from J, leaving 11 bases between them. Germline CDR1 MNHEY, CDR2 SVGAGI. The CDR3 extends over 13 amino acids. The DNA of the CDR3 is TGTGCCAGCAGTTCTGGAACAGATTACGAGCAGTACTTC. It is translated as CASSSGTDYEQYF.

J is TRBJ1-5 and V is TRBV27; D not resolved. Germline V gene data show CDR1 as MNHEY and CDR2 as SMNVEV (reference sequence). Deletions cut 0 bases from V and 3 bases from J, with 9 bases between. This CDR3 region has 15 residues. CDR3 sequence: CASSLSLTYNQPQHF. The CDR3 DNA reads TGTGCCAGCAGTTTATCGCTCACCTACAATCAGCCCCAGCATTTT.

The chain links TRBV5-4 to TRBJ2-5; 11 bases agree with TRBD2. This CDR3 is 15 amino acids long. Germline CDR1 and CDR2: SGHNT and YYREEE (reference sequence). V lost 3 bases to trimming and J lost 5 bases; unmatched junction nucleotides: 6. CDR3 in DNA: TGTGCCAGCAGCTCCCCACTAGCGGGGGAGGAGACCCAGTACTTC. It encodes CASSSPLAGEETQYF. The variable domain in full, completed from reference TRBV5-4 and TRBJ2-5, reads ETGVTQSPTHLIKTRGQQVTLRCSSQSGHNTVSWYQQALGQGPQFIFQYYREEENGRGNFPPRFSGLQFPNYSSELNVNALELDDSALYLCASSSPLAGEETQYFGPGTRLLVL.

The rearrangement joins TRBV18 to TRBJ1-2; a possible D gene is TRBD1 (5 bases). Trimming removed 3 bases at V and 14 bases at J, with 16 bases between. CDR1 KGHSH and CDR2 LQKENI come from the germline V gene. The CDR3 is 12 residues long. The CDR3 DNA is TGTGCCAGCTCACCCAGGGAGGGTCCGGTTACCTTC. Amino acid sequence: CASSPREGPVTF.

The V call is TRBV7-2, the J call TRBJ2-3, with 13 bases that match TRBD2. CDR1 and CDR2 (germline): SGHTA, FQGNSA. The J segment lost 4 bases and the V segment lost 3 bases, leaving 1 base of the junction unmatched. The CDR3 length is 15 residues. CDR3 amino acids: CASSLGLAGPDTQYF. The CDR3 DNA is TGTGCCAGCAGCTTGGGACTAGCGGGACCAGATACGCAGTATTTT.

The chain employs TRBV6-4 and TRBJ2-3; D call uncertain. The V end was cut by 0 bases, the J end by 6 bases, with 7 bases between. CDR1 MRHNA and CDR2 SNTAGT come from the germline V gene. This CDR3 has 13 amino acids. CDR3: CASSDSIQDTQYF. The CDR3, as DNA: TGTGCCAGCAGTGACTCGATTCAGGATACGCAGTATTTT.

This clone was recorded once. V and J are TRBV7-9 and TRBJ1-2, with D possibly matching TRBD1 (5 bases). Trimming removed 11 bases at V and 6 bases at J, with 10 bases between. There are 10 residues in the CDR3. In germline, CDR1 is SEHNR, CDR2 FQNEAQ (reference sequence). CDR3 sequence (DNA): TGTGCCGGGGGGTCGGATGGCTACACCTTC. It specifies CAGGSDGYTF. The variable domain in full, completed from reference TRBV7-9 and TRBJ1-2, reads DTGVSQNPRHKITKRGQNVTFRCDPISEHNRLYWYRQTLGQGPEFLTYFQNEAQLEKSRLLSDRFSAERPKGSFSTLEIQRTEQGDSAMYLCAGGSDGYTFGSGTRLTVV.

This clone was seen once. The rearrangement uses TRBV29-1 and TRBJ2-7; D perhaps matches TRBD2 (5 bases). The V and J ends lost 7 bases and 1 base respectively, with 8 bases between them. CDR1 SQVTM and CDR2 ANQGSEA come from the germline V gene. The CDR3 runs to 11 residues. Written as DNA, the CDR3 is TGCAGCGCAGAGGGATCCTACGAGCAGTACTTC. Translation: CSAEGSYEQYF.